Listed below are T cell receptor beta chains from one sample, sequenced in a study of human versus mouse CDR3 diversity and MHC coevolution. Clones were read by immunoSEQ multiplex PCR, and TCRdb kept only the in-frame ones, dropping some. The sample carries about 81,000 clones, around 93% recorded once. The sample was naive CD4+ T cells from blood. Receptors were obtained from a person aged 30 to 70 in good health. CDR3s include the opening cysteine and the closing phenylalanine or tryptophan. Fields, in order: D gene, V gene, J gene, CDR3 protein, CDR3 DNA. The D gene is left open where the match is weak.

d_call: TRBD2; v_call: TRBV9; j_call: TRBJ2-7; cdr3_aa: CASSATGTSSPSYEQYF; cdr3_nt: TGTGCCAGCAGCGCCACCGGGACTAGTAGTCCGTCCTACGAGCAGTACTTC
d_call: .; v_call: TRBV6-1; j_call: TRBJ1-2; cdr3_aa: CASLGRPNYGYTF; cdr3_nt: TGTGCCAGCTTGGGCAGGCCAAACTATGGCTACACCTTC
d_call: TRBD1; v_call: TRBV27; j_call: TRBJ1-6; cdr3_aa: CASTPRQGVDSPLHF; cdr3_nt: TGTGCCAGCACCCCACGACAGGGAGTGGATTCACCCCTCCACTTT
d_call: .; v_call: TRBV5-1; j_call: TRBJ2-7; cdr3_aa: CASSLEPGPRYEQYF; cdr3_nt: TGCGCCAGCAGCTTAGAACCAGGGCCCCGCTACGAGCAGTACTTC
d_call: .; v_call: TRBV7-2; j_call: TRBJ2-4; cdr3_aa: CASSLLRGDIQYF; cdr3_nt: TGTGCCAGCAGCTTATTAAGGGGTGACATTCAGTACTTC
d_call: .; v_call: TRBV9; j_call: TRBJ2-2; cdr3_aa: CASSVVPITGELFF; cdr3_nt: TGTGCCAGCAGCGTAGTACCTATTACCGGGGAGCTGTTTTTT
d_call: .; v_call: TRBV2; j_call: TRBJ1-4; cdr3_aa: CASSYHRSTNEKLFF; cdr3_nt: TGTGCCAGCAGTTATCACAGATCAACTAATGAAAAACTGTTTTTT
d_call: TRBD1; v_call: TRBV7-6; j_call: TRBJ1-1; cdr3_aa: CASSEGQGLMNTEAFF; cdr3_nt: TGTGCCAGCAGCGAGGGACAGGGCCTCATGAACACTGAAGCTTTCTTT
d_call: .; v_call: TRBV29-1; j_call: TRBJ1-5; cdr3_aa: CSVGETGQPQHF; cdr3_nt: TGCAGCGTTGGGGAGACTGGGCAGCCCCAGCATTTT
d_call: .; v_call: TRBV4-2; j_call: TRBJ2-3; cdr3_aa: CASSQVERADTQYF; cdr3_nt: TGTGCCAGCAGCCAAGTTGAGAGAGCAGATACGCAGTATTTT